One TCR beta chain is described in this entry. Its antigen remains unidentified. This record comes from a study of T cells expressing NK-cell markers. About the research overall: Within the sequenced cohort of eight donors, seven exhibited HCMV seropositivity and one was seronegative.

The study, taken as a whole, reports: In a group of several donors, dominant NKG2C+ clonotypes represented 1.0-7.0% of CD8+ T cells.

The CDR3 has 13 residues. From germline, CDR1 is MNHNY and CDR2 SVGAGI (reference sequence). TCRdb re-called the 5' RACE reads and gives one entry per CDR3 protein, without DNA. Across a few hundred thousand distinct CDR3 sequences, the top ten clones capture around 5.2% of the sample. Sequencing was carried out using blood T cells: a sorted CD56 or NKG2C T cell subset, CD4+ or CD8+ T cells, or bulk PBMC T cells (not recorded which). This clonotype was sampled from a man between 18 and 69 years old in good health. J is TRBJ2-5 and V is TRBV6-6; TCRdb indicates TRBD1, and absent DNA this call remains unverified. The CDR3 loop reads CASSYSGQGIQYF.